This record concerns one T cell receptor (beta chain) sequence. The entry originates in a study of blood T cell repertoires in COVID-19. Libraries were prepared by immunoSEQ multiplex PCR; TCRdb keeps only in-frame clonotypes and omits some of them. The top ten hold 1.6% of the sample, which has around 330,000 clones, about nine tenths seen once. The sequenced material came from peripheral blood. This receptor was identified in a woman in her thirties with COVID-19, enrolled during active disease.

CDR3 sequence (DNA): TGTGCCAGCAGCCAAGAAGCTCCGGGGAACGGGGAGCTGTTTTTT. Its translation: CASSQEAPGNGELFF. The chain employs TRBV3-1 (or the pseudogene TRBV3-2) and TRBJ2-2; D perhaps matches TRBD2 (5 bases). The CDR3 loop spans 15 amino acids. From germline, CDR1 is LGHDT and CDR2 YNNKEL (reference sequence). The V and J ends lost 0 bases and 7 bases respectively, with 12 bases between them.